The subject of this entry is one TCR beta chain. Antigen: not known. Trimming left V 3 bases short and J 0 bases short, with 12 bases between. Germline CDR1 KGHSH, CDR2 LQKENI. This CDR3 comprises 16 residues. The assay was immunoSEQ multiplex PCR, and TCRdb's table has in-frame clones only and misses some. The repertoire includes tens of thousands of clones, around 79% of them detected once, and about 1.1% sits in the top ten. The data were obtained in a study of T cells in narcolepsy. Study-wide results and limits: No autoreactive T cell clone sequences appeared in some memory CD4+ repertoires. HCRT-specific and TRIB2-specific autoreactive clonotypes appeared among same-patient CSF and blood CD4+ clonotypes. Autoreactive clonotypes reportedly recurred in blood of same and different patients, not controls.

This chain joins TRBV18 and TRBJ1-3, with a possible D match to TRBD1 (5 bases). This sequence originates from a human donor with narcolepsy. Sequenced: CD45RA- memory CD4+ T cells from PBMCs. CDR3 residues: CASSPPTGGSGNTIYF. CDR3 coding DNA: TGTGCCAGCTCACCTCCCACGGGGGGCTCTGGAAACACCATATATTTT.